The 5 T cell receptor beta chains given below trace back to one sample, sequenced in a study of blood T cell repertoires in COVID-19. Produced via immunoSEQ multiplex PCR; TCRdb's table is partial and in-frame only. This table holds about 270,000 clones, approximately 86% found once. Sequencing input: peripheral blood. Every receptor here comes from a woman in her 70s with COVID-19, enrolled during active disease.

This chain joins TRBV3-1 (or the pseudogene TRBV3-2) and TRBJ2-3, with TRBD2 as a possible D gene (5 bases). The V gene's germline CDR1 is LGHDT and CDR2 YNNKEL (reference sequence). With 1 base removed from V and 0 bases from J, the gap between germline ends came to 14 bases. The CDR3 length is 17 residues. The CDR3 loop reads CASSQVRAGTSTDTQYF. As DNA, the CDR3 is TGTGCCAGCAGCCAAGTTAGGGCGGGCACTAGCACAGATACGCAGTATTTT.

The rearrangement uses TRBV15 and TRBJ1-1; D possibly corresponds to TRBD1 (5 bases). The CDR3 is made up of 15 amino acids. Germline-derived CDR1 and CDR2 are LNHNV and YYDKDF (reference sequence). The V end was cut by 0 bases, the J end by 6 bases, with 14 bases between. CDR3 loop: CATSRDGGGSPEAFF. The CDR3 DNA reads as TGTGCCACCAGCAGAGATGGGGGAGGAAGCCCTGAAGCTTTCTTT.

The V and J genes are TRBV7-2 and TRBJ1-6, with D possibly TRBD1 on 6 matching bases. Germline V gene lookup returns CDR1 SGHTA and CDR2 FQGNSA. V was cut by 3 bases and J by 7 bases, with 13 bases left in between. The CDR3 is 15 residues long. CDR3 region: CASSFQGQTNSPLHF. The CDR3 nucleotides are TGTGCCAGCAGCTTCCAAGGACAGACGAATTCACCCCTCCACTTT.

The chain couples TRBV19 to TRBJ1-2; D not certain. CDR3 length: 14 amino acids. The V and J ends lost 3 bases and 3 bases respectively, with 11 bases between them. Germline-derived CDR1 and CDR2 are LNHDA and SQIVND (reference sequence). The CDR3 DNA sequence: TGTGCCAGTAGTATGTGGGGAGTGGACTATGGCTACACCTTC. Translation gives CASSMWGVDYGYTF.

V is TRBV4-1 and J is TRBJ2-2; a weak D match, TRBD1 (5 bases). V lost 1 base to trimming and J lost 3 bases, with 12 bases between them. CDR1 is MGHRA, CDR2 YSYEKL, per germline. The length of the CDR3 is 16 residues. The CDR3 DNA sequence: TGCGCCAGCAGCCAAGTAACAGGTGCTTACACCGGGGAGCTGTTTTTT. It translates to CASSQVTGAYTGELFF.